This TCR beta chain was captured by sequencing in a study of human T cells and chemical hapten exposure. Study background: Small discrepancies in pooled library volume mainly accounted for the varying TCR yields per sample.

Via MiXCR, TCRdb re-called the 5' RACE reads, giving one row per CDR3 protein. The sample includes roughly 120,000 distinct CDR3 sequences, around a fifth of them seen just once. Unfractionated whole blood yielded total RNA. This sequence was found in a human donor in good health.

The CDR3 DNA sequence: TGTGCCAGCAGCCCTAATCGGGGGGCGGCAGATACGCAGTATTTT. Encoded protein: CASSPNRGAADTQYF. The chain joins TRBV6-4 to TRBJ2-3, with D tentatively TRBD2 (7 bases). CDR1 and CDR2 (germline): MRHNA, SNTAGT. V was shortened by 6 bases and J by 4 bases, with 17 bases between the two germline ends. CDR3 length: 15 residues.